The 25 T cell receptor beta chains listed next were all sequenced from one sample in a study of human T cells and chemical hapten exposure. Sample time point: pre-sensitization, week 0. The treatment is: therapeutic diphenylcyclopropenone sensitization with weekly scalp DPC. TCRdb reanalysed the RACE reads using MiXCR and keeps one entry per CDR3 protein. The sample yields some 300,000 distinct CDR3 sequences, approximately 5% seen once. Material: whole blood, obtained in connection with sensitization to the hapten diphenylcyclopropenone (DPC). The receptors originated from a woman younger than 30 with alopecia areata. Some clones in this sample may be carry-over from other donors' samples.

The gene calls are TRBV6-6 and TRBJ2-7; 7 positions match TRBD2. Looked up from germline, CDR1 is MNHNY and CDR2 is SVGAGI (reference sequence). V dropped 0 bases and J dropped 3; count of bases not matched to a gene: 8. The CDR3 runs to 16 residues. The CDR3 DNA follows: TGTGCCAGCAGTTACTCGACGTGGTCGGGGGGCTACGAGCAGTACTTC. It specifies CASSYSTWSGGYEQYF.

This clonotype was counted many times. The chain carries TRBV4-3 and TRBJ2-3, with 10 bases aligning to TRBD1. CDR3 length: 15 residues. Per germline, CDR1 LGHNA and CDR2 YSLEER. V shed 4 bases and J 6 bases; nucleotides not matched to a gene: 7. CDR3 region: CASSPLGQGMDTQYF. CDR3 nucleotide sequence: TGCGCCAGCAGCCCGCTGGGACAGGGGATGGATACGCAGTATTTT.

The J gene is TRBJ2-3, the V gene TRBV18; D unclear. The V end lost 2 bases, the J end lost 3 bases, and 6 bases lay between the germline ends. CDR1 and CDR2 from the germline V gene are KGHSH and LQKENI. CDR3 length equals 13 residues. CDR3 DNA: TGTGCCAGCTCACCAGTCCAGACAGATACGCAGTATTTT. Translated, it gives CASSPVQTDTQYF.

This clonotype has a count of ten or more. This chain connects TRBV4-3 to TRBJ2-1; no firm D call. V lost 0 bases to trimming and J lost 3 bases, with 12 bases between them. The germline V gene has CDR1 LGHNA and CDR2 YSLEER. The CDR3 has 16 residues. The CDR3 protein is CASSQDLDTDYNEQFF. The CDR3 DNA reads TGCGCCAGCAGCCAAGATCTTGATACAGACTACAATGAGCAGTTCTTC.

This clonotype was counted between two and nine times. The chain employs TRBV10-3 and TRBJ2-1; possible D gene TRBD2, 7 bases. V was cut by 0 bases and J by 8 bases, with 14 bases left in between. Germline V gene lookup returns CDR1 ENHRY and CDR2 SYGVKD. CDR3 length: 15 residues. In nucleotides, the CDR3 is TGTGCCATCAGTGAGTCGGAACCGGGGGGCGATGAGCAGTTCTTC. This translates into CAISESEPGGDEQFF.

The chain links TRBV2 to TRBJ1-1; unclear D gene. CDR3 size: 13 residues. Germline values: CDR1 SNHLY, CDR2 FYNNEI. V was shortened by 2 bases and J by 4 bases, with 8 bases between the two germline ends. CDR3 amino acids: CASSEIGSTEAFF. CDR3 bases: TGTGCCAGCAGTGAAATAGGGTCCACTGAAGCTTTCTTT. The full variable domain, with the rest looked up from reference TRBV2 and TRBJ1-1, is EPEVTQTPSHQVTQMGQEVILRCVPISNHLYFYWYRQILGQKVEFLVSFYNNEISEKSEIFDDQFSVERPDGSNFTLKIRSTKLEDSAMYFCASSEIGSTEAFFGQGTRLTVV.

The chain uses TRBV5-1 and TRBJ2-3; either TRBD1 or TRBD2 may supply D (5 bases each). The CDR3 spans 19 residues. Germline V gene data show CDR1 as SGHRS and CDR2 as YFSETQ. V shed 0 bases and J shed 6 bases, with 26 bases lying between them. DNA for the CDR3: TGCGCCAGCAGCTTGGTAATAAGGTTGGGGCCAGGGAGTGCGGATACGCAGTATTTT. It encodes CASSLVIRLGPGSADTQYF.

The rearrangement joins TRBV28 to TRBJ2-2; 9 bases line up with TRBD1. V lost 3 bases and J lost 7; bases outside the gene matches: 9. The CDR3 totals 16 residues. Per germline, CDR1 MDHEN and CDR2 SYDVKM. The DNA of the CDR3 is TGTGCCAGCAGTTTGGACGGACAGGGGATCGGCGGGGAGCTGTTTTTT. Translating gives CASSLDGQGIGGELFF.

The CDR3 reads CASSYRSGGIEAFF. The CDR3 DNA is TGTGCCAGCAGCTACCGCTCGGGCGGCATTGAAGCTTTCTTT. The rearrangement uses TRBV7-2 and TRBJ1-1, with D uncertain. The length of the CDR3 is 14 residues. From germline, CDR1 is SGHTA and CDR2 FQGNSA. The V gene lost 4 bases and the J gene lost 7 bases, with 16 bases spanning the gap.

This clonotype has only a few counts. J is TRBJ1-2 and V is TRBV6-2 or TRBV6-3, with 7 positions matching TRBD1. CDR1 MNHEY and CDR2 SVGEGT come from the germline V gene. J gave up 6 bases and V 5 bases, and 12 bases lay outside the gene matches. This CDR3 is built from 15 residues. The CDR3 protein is CASSRDSLTWNGYTF. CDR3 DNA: TGTGCCAGCAGTCGGGACAGCCTTACCTGGAATGGCTACACCTTC.

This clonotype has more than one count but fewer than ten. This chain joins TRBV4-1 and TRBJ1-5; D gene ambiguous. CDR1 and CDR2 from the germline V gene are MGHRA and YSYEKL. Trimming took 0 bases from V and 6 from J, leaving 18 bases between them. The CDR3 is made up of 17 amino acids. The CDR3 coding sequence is TGCGCCAGCAGCCAAGAGGCCGTTTGGACCCCGGCTCAGCCCCAGCATTTT. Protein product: CASSQEAVWTPAQPQHF.

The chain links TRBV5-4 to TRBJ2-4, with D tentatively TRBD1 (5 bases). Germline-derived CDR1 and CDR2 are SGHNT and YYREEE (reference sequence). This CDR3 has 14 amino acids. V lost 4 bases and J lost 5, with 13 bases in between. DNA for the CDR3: TGTGCCAGCAGCCAACAGGACCGGCAAAACATTCAGTACTTC. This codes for CASSQQDRQNIQYF.

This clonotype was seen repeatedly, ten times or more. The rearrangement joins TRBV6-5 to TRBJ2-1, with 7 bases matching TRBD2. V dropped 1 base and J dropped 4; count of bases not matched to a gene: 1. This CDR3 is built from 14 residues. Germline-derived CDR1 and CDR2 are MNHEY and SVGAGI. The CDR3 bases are TGTGCCAGCAGTTACTACGGGGGGTACAATGAGCAGTTCTTC. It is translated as CASSYYGGYNEQFF.

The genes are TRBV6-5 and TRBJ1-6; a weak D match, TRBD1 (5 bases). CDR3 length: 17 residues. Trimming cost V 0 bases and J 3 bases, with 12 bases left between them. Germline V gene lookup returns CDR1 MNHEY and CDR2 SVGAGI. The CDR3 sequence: CASSYSRQQNYNSPLHF. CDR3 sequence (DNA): TGTGCCAGCAGTTACTCCCGACAGCAAAACTATAATTCACCCCTCCACTTT.

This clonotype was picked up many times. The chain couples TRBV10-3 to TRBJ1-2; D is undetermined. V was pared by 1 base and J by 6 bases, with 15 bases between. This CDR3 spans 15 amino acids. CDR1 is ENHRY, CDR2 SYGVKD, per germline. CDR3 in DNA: TGTGCCATCAGTGAGTTGATCGGGCCGGGAGATGGCTACACCTTC. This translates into CAISELIGPGDGYTF.

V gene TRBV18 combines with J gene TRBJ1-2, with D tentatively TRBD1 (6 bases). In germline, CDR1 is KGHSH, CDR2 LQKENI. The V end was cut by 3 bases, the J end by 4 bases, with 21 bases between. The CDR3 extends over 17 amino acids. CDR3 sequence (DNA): TGTGCCAGCTCACCTCAGGACAGACCGCGTGATGGCTATGGCTACACCTTC. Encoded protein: CASSPQDRPRDGYGYTF.

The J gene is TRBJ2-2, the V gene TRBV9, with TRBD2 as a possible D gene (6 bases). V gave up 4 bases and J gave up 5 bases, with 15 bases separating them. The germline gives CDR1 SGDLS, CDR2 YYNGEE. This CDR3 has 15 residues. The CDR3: CASSPRDGGTGELFF. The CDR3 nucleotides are TGTGCCAGCAGCCCCCGGGACGGGGGTACCGGGGAGCTGTTTTTT. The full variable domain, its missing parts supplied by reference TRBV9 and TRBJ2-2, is DSGVTQTPKHLITATGQRVTLRCSPRSGDLSVYWYQQSLDQGLQFLIQYYNGEERAKGNILERFSAQQFPDLHSELNLSSLELGDSALYFCASSPRDGGTGELFFGEGSRLTVL.

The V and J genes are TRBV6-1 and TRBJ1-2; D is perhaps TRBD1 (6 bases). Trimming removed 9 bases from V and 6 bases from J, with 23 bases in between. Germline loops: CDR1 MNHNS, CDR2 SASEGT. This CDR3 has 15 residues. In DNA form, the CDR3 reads TGTGCCAGTACGAGAAACAGGGCGGGGGCAAATGGCTACACCTTC. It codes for CASTRNRAGANGYTF.

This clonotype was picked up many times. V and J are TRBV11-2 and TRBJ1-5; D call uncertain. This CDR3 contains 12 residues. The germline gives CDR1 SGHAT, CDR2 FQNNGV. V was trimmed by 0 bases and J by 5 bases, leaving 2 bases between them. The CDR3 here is CASSLEDQPQHF. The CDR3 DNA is TGTGCCAGCAGCTTAGAAGATCAGCCCCAGCATTTT.

In DNA, the CDR3 is TGTGCCACCAGTGATCCGAAACAGGGTGCCGGGGAGCTGTTTTTT. Residues: CATSDPKQGAGELFF. The chain is built from TRBV24-1 and TRBJ2-2; possible D gene TRBD1, 6 bases. V was cut by 3 bases and J by 6 bases, with 13 bases left in between. Per germline, CDR1 KGHDR and CDR2 SFDVKD. The CDR3 loop spans 15 amino acids.

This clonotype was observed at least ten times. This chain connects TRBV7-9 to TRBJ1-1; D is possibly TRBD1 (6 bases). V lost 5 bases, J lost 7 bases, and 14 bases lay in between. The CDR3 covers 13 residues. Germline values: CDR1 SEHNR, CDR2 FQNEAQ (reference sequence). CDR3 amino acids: CASSPSQGSEAFF. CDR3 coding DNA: TGTGCCAGCAGCCCGAGTCAGGGGAGTGAAGCTTTCTTT.

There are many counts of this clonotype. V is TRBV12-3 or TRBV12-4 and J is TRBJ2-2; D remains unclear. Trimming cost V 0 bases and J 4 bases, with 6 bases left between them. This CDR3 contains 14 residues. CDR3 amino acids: CASSLAFSTGELFF. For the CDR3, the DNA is TGTGCCAGCAGTTTAGCTTTTAGCACCGGGGAGCTGTTTTTT.

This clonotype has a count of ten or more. CDR3 nucleotide sequence: TGTGCCAGCAGTCGGGACGCCAATACGCAGTATTTT. This sequence encodes CASSRDANTQYF. The chain joins TRBV12-3 or TRBV12-4 to TRBJ2-3; D assignment may be TRBD1 or TRBD2 (5 bases each). V was shortened by 5 bases and J by 7 bases, with 10 bases between the two germline ends. The CDR3 sequence is 12 residues long.

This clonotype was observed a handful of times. DNA of the CDR3: TGTGCCAGCAGTTTCGGGGGGCCGAGTAATTCACCCCTCCACTTT. Its translation: CASSFGGPSNSPLHF. The chain recombines TRBV27 with TRBJ1-6; perhaps TRBD1 as D (6 bases). This CDR3 has 15 amino acids. Germline V lookup: CDR1 MNHEY, CDR2 SMNVEV (reference sequence). V shed 3 bases and J shed 6 bases, with 12 bases lying between them.

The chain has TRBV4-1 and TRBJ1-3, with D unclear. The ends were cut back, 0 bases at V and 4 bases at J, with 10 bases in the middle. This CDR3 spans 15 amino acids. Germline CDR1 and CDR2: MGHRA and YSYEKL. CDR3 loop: CASSQDPGPGNTIYF. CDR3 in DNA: TGCGCCAGCAGCCAAGATCCTGGTCCGGGAAACACCATATATTTT.